This T cell receptor beta chain derives from a study of blood T cell repertoires in COVID-19. The overall study: Material from acute and convalescent COVID-19 was sourced from the United States, Italy and Spain. In each case, the material was cDNA or gDNA derived from T cells, B-cell-depleted T cells, or PBMCs.

A single count supports this clone. How the authors handled the data: By means of reference gene primer amplification, nucleated cell counts were estimated. Data came from immunoSEQ multiplex PCR; TCRdb stores just in-frame clones and leaves some out. D and trimming come from the DNA, and the V and J calls and clone size come from that table. The sample lists 70,000 or so clones, around nine tenths occurring once. Germline CDR1 and CDR2: MNHEY and SMNVEV (reference sequence). This CDR3 spans 17 amino acids. The junction had 10 bases not matched to a gene; V was cut back by 3 bases and J by 4 bases. The sample was peripheral blood. This clonotype was obtained from a woman of 80 years or more with acute or convalescent COVID-19. V gene TRBV27 combines with J gene TRBJ2-2, with TRBD1 matching over 8 bases. The CDR3, as DNA: TGTGCCAGCAGTTTCTACCTCAGGGGGCCTGGCACCGGGGAGCTGTTTTTT. Residues: CASSFYLRGPGTGELFF.